This T cell receptor (beta chain) came from a study of blood T cell repertoires in COVID-19. After removal of 5 bases from V and 3 bases from J, the junction contained 8 bases not matched to a gene. The CDR3 consists of 15 residues. CDR1 MNHEY and CDR2 SVGEGT come from the germline V gene. TCRdb's copy holds only in-frame clones and misses some; the assay was immunoSEQ multiplex PCR. The data show around 72,000 clones, around 90% seen once. The sample was peripheral blood. The V gene is TRBV6-2 or TRBV6-3, the J gene TRBJ2-7; 9 nucleotides agree with TRBD2. The origin of this receptor is a woman aged 45 to 65 with acute or convalescent COVID-19. In DNA form, the CDR3 reads TGTGCCAGCAGTCCAGGGGGACTAGCCTACTACGAGCAGTACTTC. Translated: CASSPGGLAYYEQYF.